The 27 T cell receptor beta chains below were found in one sample sequenced in a study of T cells in Graves' hyperthyroidism and ophthalmopathy. TCR beta CDR3 regions were amplified from RNA. TCR CDR3 underwent first-round RT-PCR with the HTBI primer set. MiXCR was run by TCRdb on the multiplex PCR reads, yielding one entry per CDR3 protein. Of around 400,000 distinct CDR3 sequences in the sample, around 15% are singletons; the top ten hold about 20%. Sequences were obtained from blood. Every receptor here comes from a woman aged 55-70 years with Graves' ophthalmopathy.

The table lists this clonotype with many counts. The genes are TRBV5-1 and TRBJ1-1; possibly TRBD1 for D (5 bases). V lost 4 bases to trimming and J lost 3 bases, with 16 bases between them. The CDR3 is 15 residues long. Germline lookup yields CDR1 SGHRS and CDR2 YFSETQ. As DNA, the CDR3 is TGCGCCAGCAGCCTTCTGTGGGGGAGGGACACTGAAGCTTTCTTT. This sequence encodes CASSLLWGRDTEAFF.

The J gene is TRBJ2-7, the V gene TRBV6-1; D unclear. Per germline, CDR1 MNHNS and CDR2 SASEGT. CDR3 length: 13 residues. V was trimmed by 1 base and J by 1 base, leaving 5 bases between them. CDR3 region: CASSEEVSYEQYF. CDR3 coding DNA: TGTGCCAGCAGTGAAGAGGTTTCCTACGAGCAGTACTTC.

This clonotype was seen only a few times. This CDR3 reads CASSELGELFF. In DNA form, the CDR3 reads TGTGCCAGCAGTGAACTAGGGGAGCTGTTTTTT. The gene calls are TRBV6-1 and TRBJ2-2; D gene uncertain. This CDR3 spans 11 amino acids. The germline V and J ends were trimmed by 2 bases and 8 bases, with 3 bases remaining between them. In germline, CDR1 is MNHNS, CDR2 SASEGT.

The J gene is TRBJ2-1, the V gene TRBV2; TRBD2 aligns across 11 bases. Per germline, CDR1 SNHLY and CDR2 FYNNEI. The CDR3 length is 15 residues. J was trimmed by 6 bases and V by 4 bases; bases with no gene match: 5. CDR3 protein: CASSVGLAGGNEQFF. Here the CDR3 DNA reads TGTGCCAGCAGTGTGGGTCTAGCGGGAGGCAATGAGCAGTTCTTC.

This clonotype was counted at least ten times. This chain links TRBV13 with TRBJ2-4, with 8 positions matching TRBD1. The germline V gene has CDR1 PRHDT and CDR2 FYEKMQ (reference sequence). The CDR3 is made up of 15 amino acids. After removal of 5 bases from V and 8 bases from J, the junction contained 11 bases not matched to a gene. The CDR3 nucleotides read TGTGCCAGCAGCCCTTCGGACAGGGTTTTTGACATTCAGTACTTC. This translates into CASSPSDRVFDIQYF. Using reference TRBV13 and TRBJ2-4 for the parts outside the CDR3, the full variable domain is AAGVIQSPRHLIKEKRETATLKCYPIPRHDTVYWYQQGPGQDPQFLISFYEKMQSDKGSIPDRFSAQQFSDYHSELNMSSLELGDSALYFCASSPSDRVFDIQYFGAGTRLSVL.

The chain joins TRBV27 to TRBJ2-1; TRBD2 is a possible D gene (6 bases). The CDR3 sequence is 14 residues long. Germline V gene data show CDR1 as MNHEY and CDR2 as SMNVEV (reference sequence). Trimming shortened V by 3 bases and J by 7 bases, and 13 bases separated the two germline ends. The CDR3 protein is CASSFIPSVNEQFF. CDR3 DNA: TGTGCCAGCAGTTTTATCCCTAGCGTTAATGAGCAGTTCTTC.

This clonotype was recorded at least ten times. This rearrangement joins TRBV5-1 to TRBJ2-7; 14 nucleotides align to TRBD2. This CDR3 has 15 residues. The trim removed 4 bases at V and 5 bases at J, leaving 5 bases unmatched. Germline CDR1 reads SGHRS; CDR2 reads YFSETQ. In DNA, the CDR3 is TGCGCCAGCAGCAGACTAGCGGGAGGGCCCAACGAGCAGTACTTC. Translated, it gives CASSRLAGGPNEQYF. Complete variable domain (other parts from reference TRBV5-1 and TRBJ2-7): KAGVTQTPRYLIKTRGQQVTLSCSPISGHRSVSWYQQTPGQGLQFLFEYFSETQRNKGNFPGRFSGRQFSNSRSEMNVSTLELGDSALYLCASSRLAGGPNEQYFGPGTRLTVT.

About this clonotype: The junction departs from the called germline gene at one end, perhaps through a read error. The V call is TRBV2, the J call TRBJ1-5; 8 nucleotides match TRBD1. Per the germline V gene, CDR1 is SNHLY and CDR2 is FYNNEI. The CDR3 sequence is 14 residues long. The CDR3 here is CAGSGGQGNQPQHF. As DNA, the CDR3 is TGTGCCGGCAGTGGGGGACAGGGCAATCAGCCCCAGCATTTT.

There are a few counts of this clonotype. The CDR3 DNA sequence: TGTGCCAGTAGTGTCTCCCCGGGACGGGCCTACGAGCAGTACTTC. It codes for CASSVSPGRAYEQYF. This chain joins TRBV19 and TRBJ2-7, with D possibly called TRBD1 or TRBD2 (5 bases each). Germline CDR1 and CDR2: LNHDA and SQIVND (reference sequence). There are 15 residues in the CDR3. The V and J ends lost 5 bases and 2 bases respectively, with 16 bases between them.

This clonotype occurred many times. The CDR3 DNA is TGTGCCAGCAGCTTAACTAGCGGGATCTCCTACAATGAGCAGTTCTTC. This sequence encodes CASSLTSGISYNEQFF. The chain employs TRBV7-3 and TRBJ2-1, with 8 nucleotides matching TRBD2. The trim removed 0 bases at V and 0 bases at J, leaving 1 base unmatched. Germline loops: CDR1 SGHTA, CDR2 FQGTGA. The CDR3 extends over 16 amino acids.

This chain connects TRBV7-9 to TRBJ1-4, with TRBD1 matching over 8 bases. The germline V gene encodes CDR1 SEHNR and CDR2 FQNEAQ (reference sequence). This CDR3 has 15 residues. Trimming removed 4 bases from V and 4 bases from J; junction bases left unmatched: 5. CDR3 loop: CASSSQGAINEKLFF. For the CDR3, the DNA is TGTGCCAGCAGCTCGCAGGGGGCTATTAATGAAAAACTGTTTTTT.

This clonotype occurred many times. This chain uses TRBV28 with TRBJ2-5, with a weak D call TRBD2 (7 bases). Trimming left V 6 bases short and J 5 bases short, with 10 bases between. The V gene's germline CDR1 is MDHEN and CDR2 SYDVKM. The length of the CDR3 is 12 residues. The chain's CDR3 is CASRGRGETQYF. As DNA, the CDR3 is TGTGCCAGCAGGGGGAGGGGGGAGACCCAGTACTTC.

This clonotype was seen at least ten times. The rearrangement uses TRBV6-1 and TRBJ2-1; tentative D call: TRBD2 (5 bases). Germline CDR1 is MNHNS and CDR2 is SASEGT. V was shortened by 3 bases and J by 6 bases, with 9 bases between the two germline ends. This CDR3 has 13 amino acids. CDR3 sequence (DNA): TGTGCCAGCAGTGATCGTCGGGGCAATGAGCAGTTCTTC. Encoded protein: CASSDRRGNEQFF.

This rearrangement joins TRBV19 to TRBJ2-1; 12 nucleotides line up with TRBD2. CDR3 length: 15 residues. Germline CDR1 is LNHDA and CDR2 is SQIVND (reference sequence). V lost 6 bases, J lost 8 bases, and 8 bases stayed unmatched. CDR3 in DNA: TGTGCCAGTAGCCCACTAGCGGGGGGTTTTGATGAGCAGTTCTTC. It specifies CASSPLAGGFDEQFF.

In its sample, this clonotype was seen many times. V usage is TRBV27 and J usage is TRBJ2-2; 12 nucleotides align to TRBD2. The CDR3 contains 16 residues. V gave up 5 bases and J gave up 7 bases; unmatched junction bases: 8. CDR1 MNHEY and CDR2 SMNVEV come from the germline V gene (reference sequence). The CDR3 protein is CASSLGLAGPSGELFF. Written as DNA, the CDR3 is TGTGCCAGCAGTCTAGGACTAGCGGGGCCCAGCGGGGAGCTGTTTTTT.

This chain uses TRBV11-2 with TRBJ2-7; D possibly corresponds to TRBD2 (5 bases). V lost 6 bases and J 2 bases, leaving 20 bases between the germline ends. The length of the CDR3 is 16 residues. In germline, CDR1 is SGHAT, CDR2 FQNNGV. As DNA, the CDR3 is TGTGCCAGCAGGCCCCTCACCGGGATGGCGACCTACGAGCAGTACTTC. It translates to CASRPLTGMATYEQYF.

This clonotype was found many times. V is TRBV28 and J is TRBJ1-2, with 7 bases fitting TRBD1. Germline assignment: CDR1 MDHEN and CDR2 SYDVKM. V shed 6 bases and J 6 bases; nucleotides not matched to a gene: 4. This CDR3 spans 12 amino acids. In DNA form, the CDR3 reads TGTGCCAGCAGACAGGGGAAGGATGGCTACACCTTC. Protein product: CASRQGKDGYTF.

The table lists this clonotype with many counts. V and J are TRBV2 and TRBJ2-5; D is unclear. The ends were cut back, 4 bases at V and 5 bases at J, with 14 bases in the middle. Germline values: CDR1 SNHLY, CDR2 FYNNEI. The CDR3 length is 14 residues. The CDR3 reads CASSVTRFGETQYF. The CDR3 DNA sequence: TGTGCCAGCAGTGTGACACGGTTCGGGGAGACCCAGTACTTC.

This clonotype was seen only a few times. The rearrangement joins TRBV12-3 or TRBV12-4 to TRBJ2-4; 7 bases line up with TRBD1. Germline trimming cut 6 bases from V and 8 bases from J; bases unmatched to any gene: 10. The CDR3 spans 14 residues. CDR3: CASSPTGALHIQYF. CDR3 nucleotide sequence: TGTGCCAGCAGCCCTACAGGGGCTTTGCACATTCAGTACTTC.

The V and J genes are TRBV6-1 and TRBJ1-5; perhaps TRBD1 as D (5 bases). V was clipped by 3 bases and J by 3 bases, with 15 bases between them. This CDR3 spans 16 amino acids. Germline V CDR1 and CDR2: MNHNS, SASEGT. CDR3 coding DNA: TGTGCCAGCAGTGAGGAGGGGTTTTGGCTCAATCAGCCCCAGCATTTT. It codes for CASSEEGFWLNQPQHF.

This clonotype was counted ten times or more. The chain is built from TRBV3-1 and TRBJ2-5; 9 bases align to TRBD2. The CDR3 covers 15 residues. Germline loops: CDR1 LGHDT, CDR2 YNNKEL (reference sequence). V was pared by 8 bases and J by 5 bases, with 12 bases of the junction left unmatched. CDR3 nucleotide sequence: TGTGCCAGCTCTGACGAGCGGGAGGTTGGGGAGACCCAGTACTTC. Protein sequence: CASSDEREVGETQYF.

V and J are TRBV24-1 and TRBJ2-3, with D perhaps TRBD1 (6 bases). The CDR3 covers 18 residues. V lost 1 base and J 0 bases, leaving 16 bases between the germline ends. In germline, CDR1 is KGHDR, CDR2 SFDVKD. CDR3 in amino acids: CATSDFRGSGTSTDTQYF. For the CDR3, the DNA is TGTGCCACCAGTGATTTTAGGGGGAGCGGTACTAGCACAGATACGCAGTATTTT.

This clonotype was detected ten times or more. The V and J genes are TRBV27 and TRBJ2-7, with no clear D. Trimming took off 6 bases at V and 2 bases at J, with 17 bases between the two ends. Germline V lookup: CDR1 MNHEY, CDR2 SMNVEV (reference sequence). CDR3 length: 15 amino acids. The CDR3 nucleotides read TGTGCCAGCAGCCAACGTACTGGGGTGGCCTACGAGCAGTACTTC. Translating gives CASSQRTGVAYEQYF.

This clonotype was picked up many times. The gene calls are TRBV28 and TRBJ1-4; 7 bases align to TRBD1. V lost 6 bases and J lost 6; bases outside the gene matches: 10. The CDR3 runs to 15 residues. Germline CDR1 MDHEN, CDR2 SYDVKM. The CDR3 coding sequence is TGTGCCAGCAGAACCGGGCCGGGACAGTATGAAAAACTGTTTTTT. Encoded protein: CASRTGPGQYEKLFF. Supplemented by reference TRBV28 and TRBJ1-4, the full variable domain reads DVKVTQSSRYLVKRTGEKVFLECVQDMDHENMFWYRQDPGLGLRLIYFSYDVKMKEKGDIPEGYSVSREKKERFSLILESASTNQTSMYLCASRTGPGQYEKLFFGSGTQLSVL.

There are a few counts of this clonotype. The chain recombines TRBV27 with TRBJ2-7; the match to TRBD2 covers 8 bases. The junction had 6 bases not matched to a gene; V was cut back by 4 bases and J by 4 bases. This CDR3 has 14 amino acids. Germline-derived CDR1 and CDR2 are MNHEY and SMNVEV (reference sequence). The CDR3 spells CASSYSGSRYEQYF. CDR3 DNA: TGTGCCAGCAGTTACAGCGGGAGTCGATACGAGCAGTACTTC.

This clonotype has a count of ten or more. The chain couples TRBV5-6 to TRBJ2-1, with 9 bases lining up with TRBD1. This CDR3 contains 15 residues. The V and J ends lost 0 bases and 8 bases, in that order; junction bases with no gene match: 6. Germline assignment: CDR1 SGHDT and CDR2 YYEEEE. The DNA of the CDR3 is TGTGCCAGCAGCTTGGGGGGACAGGGCCTTTATGAGCAGTTCTTC. It codes for CASSLGGQGLYEQFF.

This clonotype was detected ten times or more. The chain recombines TRBV28 with TRBJ1-1; D perhaps matches TRBD1 (6 bases). V was pared by 7 bases and J by 4 bases, with 19 bases between. The CDR3 covers 15 residues. Looked up from germline, CDR1 is MDHEN and CDR2 is SYDVKM. The chain's CDR3 is CASTIGGKGGTEAFF. The CDR3 DNA sequence: TGTGCCAGCACCATTGGGGGGAAAGGGGGCACTGAAGCTTTCTTT.